Listed below are T cell receptor beta chains from one sample, sequenced in a study of identical twins. TCRdb re-called the 5' RACE reads through MiXCR, storing one row per CDR3 protein. The profile shows a few hundred thousand distinct CDR3 sequences, more than 9% of them singletons. This sample was shared with a second study, whose subject was yellow fever vaccine responses in identical twins.

The sample taken for sequencing was PBMCs. The source is a woman in her late teens or twenties in good health. Each CDR3 is given with its conserved first and last residue. Each record gives: CDR3 length, J gene, clone size, D gene, V gene, CDR3 protein, CDR3 DNA. A D gene is named only where the DNA matches it firmly. For some rows the clone size is stated as once, few or many, or as a class when expanded; others skip it.

cdr3_length: 16; j_call: TRBJ2-2; clone_size: NA; d_call: NA; v_call: TRBV6-1; cdr3_aa: CASSPIGAGLGGELFF; cdr3_nt: TGTGCCAGCAGCCCAATAGGCGCAGGGTTGGGCGGGGAGCTGTTTTTT
cdr3_length: 13; j_call: TRBJ2-7; clone_size: few; d_call: NA; v_call: TRBV12-5; cdr3_aa: CASGLEDSYEQYF; cdr3_nt: TGTGCTAGTGGTTTGGAGGACAGCTACGAGCAGTACTTC
cdr3_length: 22; j_call: TRBJ1-5; clone_size: NA; d_call: NA; v_call: TRBV28; cdr3_aa: CASSLLYRVGQAPGRSNQPQHF; cdr3_nt: TGTGCCAGCAGTTTATTATACCGTGTGGGGCAGGCCCCCGGTCGGAGCAATCAGCCCCAGCATTTT
cdr3_length: 13; j_call: TRBJ1-1; clone_size: many; d_call: NA; v_call: TRBV6-1; cdr3_aa: CASSEAIGREAFF; cdr3_nt: TGTGCCAGCAGTGAAGCGATCGGGCGTGAAGCTTTCTTT
cdr3_length: 16; j_call: TRBJ2-3; clone_size: NA; d_call: TRBD2; v_call: TRBV9; cdr3_aa: CASSDSGGWGTDTQYF; cdr3_nt: TGTGCCAGCAGCGACTCGGGGGGATGGGGCACAGATACGCAGTATTTT
cdr3_length: 12; j_call: TRBJ2-5; clone_size: NA; d_call: NA; v_call: TRBV29-1; cdr3_aa: CSLEGGAETQYF; cdr3_nt: TGCAGCCTCGAGGGGGGGGCGGAGACCCAGTACTTC
cdr3_length: 11; j_call: TRBJ2-3; clone_size: NA; d_call: NA; v_call: TRBV12-3/TRBV12-4; cdr3_aa: CASSSDFTQYF; cdr3_nt: TGTGCCAGCAGTTCGGACTTTACGCAGTATTTT
cdr3_length: 15; j_call: TRBJ2-5; clone_size: many; d_call: TRBD1; v_call: TRBV20-1; cdr3_aa: CSARALQDRAETQYF; cdr3_nt: TGCAGTGCTAGAGCCCTCCAGGACAGGGCAGAGACCCAGTACTTC
cdr3_length: 16; j_call: TRBJ2-3; clone_size: few; d_call: NA; v_call: TRBV24-1; cdr3_aa: CATSDFRITDGDTQYF; cdr3_nt: TGTGCCACCAGTGATTTCAGGATTACTGATGGGGATACGCAGTATTTT
cdr3_length: 14; j_call: TRBJ2-1; clone_size: NA; d_call: TRBD2; v_call: TRBV20-1; cdr3_aa: CSASSSERDYEQFF; cdr3_nt: TGCAGTGCTAGTAGTTCGGAGCGGGATTATGAGCAGTTCTTC
cdr3_length: 16; j_call: TRBJ2-1; clone_size: many; d_call: TRBD2; v_call: TRBV7-2; cdr3_aa: CASSLLLAGAWNEQFF; cdr3_nt: TGTGCCAGCAGCCTACTTTTGGCGGGAGCATGGAATGAGCAGTTCTTC
cdr3_length: 15; j_call: TRBJ2-1; clone_size: NA; d_call: TRBD2; v_call: TRBV20-1; cdr3_aa: CSAAPGTSGYNEQFF; cdr3_nt: TGCAGTGCCGCCCCCGGGACTAGCGGCTACAATGAGCAGTTCTTC
cdr3_length: 12; j_call: TRBJ2-3; clone_size: few; d_call: NA; v_call: TRBV6-1; cdr3_aa: CASSVGYVTQYF; cdr3_nt: TGTGCCAGCAGTGTGGGGTATGTTACGCAGTATTTT
cdr3_length: 14; j_call: TRBJ2-4; clone_size: few; d_call: TRBD1; v_call: TRBV5-5; cdr3_aa: CASSSGDRADIQYF; cdr3_nt: TGTGCCAGCAGCTCGGGGGACAGGGCTGACATTCAGTACTTC
cdr3_length: 12; j_call: TRBJ2-3; clone_size: many; d_call: NA; v_call: TRBV10-3; cdr3_aa: CAISVTSDTQYF; cdr3_nt: TGTGCCATCAGTGTTACTTCGGATACGCAGTATTTT
cdr3_length: 17; j_call: TRBJ2-5; clone_size: NA; d_call: TRBD2; v_call: TRBV4-2; cdr3_aa: CASSPFGSGGAGETQYF; cdr3_nt: TGTGCCAGCAGCCCCTTTGGGAGCGGGGGGGCCGGGGAGACCCAGTACTTC
cdr3_length: 14; j_call: TRBJ1-6; clone_size: NA; d_call: NA; v_call: TRBV25-1; cdr3_aa: CASKTSGQGSPLHF; cdr3_nt: TGTGCCAGCAAAACATCGGGGCAGGGTTCACCCCTCCACTTT
cdr3_length: 14; j_call: TRBJ2-1; clone_size: NA; d_call: NA; v_call: TRBV12-3/TRBV12-4; cdr3_aa: CASKTGPSADEQFF; cdr3_nt: TGTGCCAGCAAAACCGGGCCTAGCGCTGATGAGCAGTTCTTC
cdr3_length: 16; j_call: TRBJ2-5; clone_size: few; d_call: NA; v_call: TRBV6-1; cdr3_aa: CASAPRGGGLQETQYF; cdr3_nt: TGTGCCAGCGCCCCGAGGGGGGGGGGCCTCCAAGAGACCCAGTACTTC
cdr3_length: 14; j_call: TRBJ2-5; clone_size: NA; d_call: NA; v_call: TRBV5-1; cdr3_aa: CASSQGTGRETQYF; cdr3_nt: TGCGCCAGCAGCCAAGGTACGGGTCGGGAGACCCAGTACTTC
cdr3_length: 15; j_call: TRBJ2-1; clone_size: few; d_call: NA; v_call: TRBV12-3/TRBV12-4; cdr3_aa: CASSFGDRLVDEQFF; cdr3_nt: TGTGCCAGCAGTTTCGGCGACAGGCTCGTGGATGAGCAGTTCTTC
cdr3_length: 15; j_call: TRBJ2-1; clone_size: NA; d_call: TRBD2; v_call: TRBV27; cdr3_aa: CASSWGLAGLGRQFF; cdr3_nt: TGTGCCAGCAGTTGGGGACTAGCGGGGTTAGGGAGGCAGTTCTTC
cdr3_length: 14; j_call: TRBJ2-1; clone_size: few; d_call: TRBD2; v_call: TRBV20-1; cdr3_aa: CSADGLAGENEQFF; cdr3_nt: TGCAGTGCTGATGGACTAGCGGGAGAGAATGAGCAGTTCTTC
cdr3_length: 16; j_call: TRBJ2-7; clone_size: NA; d_call: TRBD1; v_call: TRBV7-8; cdr3_aa: CASSLETGNRLHEQYF; cdr3_nt: TGTGCCAGCAGCTTAGAGACAGGGAATCGGCTCCACGAGCAGTACTTC
cdr3_length: 11; j_call: TRBJ1-2; clone_size: many; d_call: NA; v_call: TRBV6-1; cdr3_aa: CASSGFYGYTF; cdr3_nt: TGTGCCAGCAGTGGATTCTATGGCTACACCTTC
cdr3_length: 13; j_call: TRBJ1-2; clone_size: NA; d_call: TRBD1; v_call: TRBV10-3; cdr3_aa: CAITPTGQGSYTF; cdr3_nt: TGTGCCATCACACCGACAGGACAGGGTAGCTACACCTTC
cdr3_length: 11; j_call: TRBJ1-2; clone_size: NA; d_call: NA; v_call: TRBV6-5; cdr3_aa: CASIGVDGYTF; cdr3_nt: TGTGCCAGCATCGGGGTTGATGGCTACACCTTC
cdr3_length: 15; j_call: TRBJ2-7; clone_size: few; d_call: NA; v_call: TRBV9; cdr3_aa: CASSPDGGYSYEQYF; cdr3_nt: TGTGCCAGCAGCCCAGATGGGGGGTACTCCTACGAGCAGTACTTC
cdr3_length: 16; j_call: TRBJ2-1; clone_size: many; d_call: NA; v_call: TRBV6-1; cdr3_aa: CASSPIPGDLYNEQFF; cdr3_nt: TGTGCCAGCAGTCCCATCCCCGGAGATCTCTACAATGAGCAGTTCTTC
cdr3_length: 15; j_call: TRBJ2-7; clone_size: NA; d_call: TRBD2; v_call: TRBV12-3/TRBV12-4; cdr3_aa: CASSQSGGRTYEQYF; cdr3_nt: TGTGCCAGCAGTCAGAGCGGGGGGCGTACCTACGAGCAGTACTTC
cdr3_length: 17; j_call: TRBJ2-3; clone_size: NA; d_call: TRBD2; v_call: TRBV18; cdr3_aa: CASSPPNREGNTDTQYF; cdr3_nt: TGTGCCAGCTCACCACCGAATAGGGAGGGCAACACAGATACGCAGTATTTT
cdr3_length: 12; j_call: TRBJ1-2; clone_size: few; d_call: NA; v_call: TRBV9; cdr3_aa: CASCWTHWCYTF; cdr3_nt: TGTGCCAGCTGTTGGACACACTGGTGCTACACCTTC
cdr3_length: 17; j_call: TRBJ2-3; clone_size: few; d_call: TRBD2; v_call: TRBV4-2; cdr3_aa: CASSQDPAGGPGDTQYF; cdr3_nt: TGTGCCAGCAGCCAAGATCCGGCGGGAGGGCCCGGAGATACGCAGTATTTT
cdr3_length: 15; j_call: TRBJ2-1; clone_size: few; d_call: NA; v_call: TRBV6-5; cdr3_aa: CASSYLTGFGNEQFF; cdr3_nt: TGTGCCAGCAGTTACTTGACAGGATTCGGCAATGAGCAGTTCTTC
cdr3_length: 18; j_call: TRBJ2-1; clone_size: NA; d_call: TRBD2; v_call: TRBV14; cdr3_aa: CASSQGAGSGNPWNEQFF; cdr3_nt: TGTGCCAGCAGCCAAGGAGCCGGTAGCGGGAACCCCTGGAATGAGCAGTTCTTC